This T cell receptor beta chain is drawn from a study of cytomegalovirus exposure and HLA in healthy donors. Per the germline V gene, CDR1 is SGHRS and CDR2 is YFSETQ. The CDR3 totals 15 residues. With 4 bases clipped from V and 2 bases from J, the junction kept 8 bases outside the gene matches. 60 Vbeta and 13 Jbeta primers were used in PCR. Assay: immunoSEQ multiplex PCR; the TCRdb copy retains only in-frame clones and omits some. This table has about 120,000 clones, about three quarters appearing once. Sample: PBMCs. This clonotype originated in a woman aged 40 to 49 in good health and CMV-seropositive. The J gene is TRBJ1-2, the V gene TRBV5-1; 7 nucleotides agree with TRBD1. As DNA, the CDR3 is TGCGCCAGCAGCGCAACAGGGGAAGGGAACTATGGCTACACCTTC. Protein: CASSATGEGNYGYTF.